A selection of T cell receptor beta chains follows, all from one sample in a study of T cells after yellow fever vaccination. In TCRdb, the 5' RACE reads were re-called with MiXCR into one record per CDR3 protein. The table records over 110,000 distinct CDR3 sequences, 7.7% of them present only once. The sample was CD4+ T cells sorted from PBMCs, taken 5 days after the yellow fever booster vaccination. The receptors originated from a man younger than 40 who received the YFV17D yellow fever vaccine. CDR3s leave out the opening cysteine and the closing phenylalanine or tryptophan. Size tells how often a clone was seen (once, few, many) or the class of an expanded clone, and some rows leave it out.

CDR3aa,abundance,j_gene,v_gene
SASRTAQETQY,many,TRBJ2-5,TRBV20-1
AISETQGGRYEQY,many,TRBJ2-7,TRBV10-3
ASSLADTTYGYT,.,TRBJ1-2,TRBV5-1
ASSFVDRNQPQH,many,TRBJ1-5,TRBV12-3/TRBV12-4
ASSHPFPARALEF,many,TRBJ2-1,TRBV23-1
ASSLGVVGHYEQY,many,TRBJ2-7,TRBV7-2
ASSVGSGRRETQY,many,TRBJ2-5,TRBV9
ASSRGSEGYEQY,many,TRBJ2-7,TRBV18
ASSLSGRGNTEAF,many,TRBJ1-1,TRBV28
ASSLEGTLF,many,TRBJ2-1,TRBV7-2
ASSSTGQRGGAF,many,TRBJ1-1,TRBV12-3/TRBV12-4
ASSPVGGEFNQPQH,many,TRBJ1-5,TRBV7-6
ATSDPGTGTNEQF,many,TRBJ2-1,TRBV24-1
ATSSLAKNIQY,many,TRBJ2-4,TRBV15
ASSSSGGYEQY,many,TRBJ2-7,TRBV7-2
ASTRTGGNEQF,many,TRBJ2-1,TRBV6-2/TRBV6-3
ASSLSREQF,many,TRBJ2-1,TRBV28
ASSLARRDQETQY,many,TRBJ2-5,TRBV7-2